This TCR beta chain was sequenced during a study of identifying expanded T cells in peripheral blood. V dropped 3 bases and J dropped 8; count of bases not matched to a gene: 13. This CDR3 has 16 amino acids. Germline CDR1 and CDR2: SGDLS and YYNGEE. Repertoires were generated with immunoSEQ multiplex PCR, while TCRdb's copy carries only in-frame clones and drops some. The sample comprises about 91,000 clones, more than 70% of which are singletons, and roughly 4% rests with the top ten. This sequence was found in a person aged 18-69 years in good health. The material sequenced was blood. The chain has TRBV9 and TRBJ2-1, with 8 bases lining up with TRBD1. CDR3 nucleotides: TGTGCCAGCAGCGGTGGGACAGGCGTTTCTTACGATGAGCAGTTCTTC. Residues: CASSGGTGVSYDEQFF.